This paragraph reports one T cell receptor beta chain. Antigen: not known. RNA transcripts were the template for amplifying TCR beta CDR3 regions. TCR CDR3 underwent first-round RT-PCR with the HTBI primer set. TCRdb analysed the multiplex PCR reads with MiXCR anew, one entry per CDR3 protein. Of nearly 750,000 distinct CDR3 sequences in the sample, 30% to 40% were seen once. Disease duration under 2 months; hyperthyroidism patients were aged 18 to 65. Patients were excluded because of uncontrolled infection, other autoimmune disease, pregnancy or lactation. Clinicians diagnosed patients from clinical symptoms, serum thyroxine and TRAb, thyroid ultrasound and orbital computed tomography. The CDR3 totals 16 residues. Germline-derived CDR1 and CDR2 are SNHLY and FYNNEI. The V gene lost 6 bases and the J gene lost 0 bases, with 17 bases spanning the gap. These data originate in a study of T cells in Graves' hyperthyroidism and ophthalmopathy. Study-level findings and limits: Blood also carried most thyroid clonotypes expanded above 0.001.

This TCR derives from a woman in her forties with Graves' hyperthyroidism. The sequencing sample was made of blood. The chain uses TRBV2 and TRBJ1-2, with a possible D match to TRBD1 (5 bases). This CDR3 reads CASRPLDSAANYGYTF. CDR3 coding DNA: TGTGCCAGCAGACCTCTCGACAGCGCCGCTAACTATGGCTACACCTTC.